This TCR beta chain emerged from a study of PD-1 blockade in classical Hodgkin lymphoma. Turning to this clone: Its antigen is currently unknown.

Per germline, CDR1 SGDLS and CDR2 YYNGEE. The CDR3 extends over 15 amino acids. V shed 0 bases and J 3 bases; nucleotides not matched to a gene: 2. The method was immunoSEQ multiplex PCR; TCRdb's version includes in-frame clones alone and lacks a portion of them. The table shows around 20,000 clones, with approximately 80% occurring only once. Findings of the study overall: The study found complete responders had baseline diversity similar to newly diagnosed patients. Compared with baseline, CD4+ but not CD8+ TCR diversity had risen significantly by C4D1. Those starting nivolumab under 1 year post-ASCT were excluded.

Specified time point: cycle 4 day 1 (C4D1), after 6 weeks of nivolumab. Following autologous stem cell transplantation, relapse occurred in every patient, and exposure to brentuximab vedotin varied. Reported best responses ranged across complete response, partial response or progressive disease. The chain joins TRBV9 to TRBJ2-7; 11 positions agree with TRBD1. The sample in question was peripheral blood mononuclear cells (PBMCs), obtained before the fourth cycle of nivolumab. The source of this sequence is a human donor with classical Hodgkin lymphoma. CDR3: CASSVGTGGFYEQYF. CDR3 coding DNA: TGTGCCAGCAGCGTAGGGACAGGGGGCTTCTACGAGCAGTACTTC. Variable domain in full (rest from reference TRBV9 and TRBJ2-7): DSGVTQTPKHLITATGQRVTLRCSPRSGDLSVYWYQQSLDQGLQFLIQYYNGEERAKGNILERFSAQQFPDLHSELNLSSLELGDSALYFCASSVGTGGFYEQYFGPGTRLTVT.